The 21 T cell receptor beta chains given below trace back to one sample, sequenced in a study of a mutant IDH1 vaccine in newly diagnosed glioma. Generated by immunoSEQ multiplex PCR, the TCRdb table keeps only in-frame clones and is missing some. The sample carries 77,000 or so clones, approximately 89% recorded once. The time point is: week 23, last vaccination. What each vaccine dose contained was 300 ug of mutant IDH1 20-mer peptide, accompanied by topical imiquimod. For these receptors, no antigen is known. Sequences were derived from PBMCs, sampled from a glioma patient whose treatment included an IDH1 peptide vaccine. Receptors were obtained from a woman aged 45-65 years with glioma.

V gene TRBV9 combines with J gene TRBJ2-3; possibly TRBD2 for D (5 bases). The V and J ends lost 0 bases and 1 base respectively, with 12 bases between them. From germline, CDR1 is SGDLS and CDR2 YYNGEE. The CDR3 runs 16 residues. Here the CDR3 reads CASSVGVARGTDTQYF. In DNA form, the CDR3 reads TGTGCCAGCAGCGTAGGAGTAGCGAGGGGCACAGATACGCAGTATTTT.

The rearrangement joins TRBV6-5 to TRBJ1-4; 9 nucleotides match TRBD1. Germline V CDR1 and CDR2: MNHEY, SVGAGI. This CDR3 contains 15 residues. V shed 8 bases, J shed 0 bases, and the junction held 4 bases outside the gene matches. CDR3 residues: CASGQGPATNEKLFF. The CDR3 DNA is TGTGCCAGCGGACAGGGGCCCGCAACTAATGAAAAACTGTTTTTT.

The chain recombines TRBV2 with TRBJ2-7; D is perhaps TRBD1 (7 bases). The germline gives CDR1 SNHLY, CDR2 FYNNEI. The V and J ends lost 2 bases and 3 bases respectively, with 14 bases between them. This CDR3 spans 15 amino acids. The CDR3 sequence: CASSENRQGGYEQYF. The CDR3 bases are TGTGCCAGCAGTGAAAACAGGCAGGGGGGCTACGAGCAGTACTTC.

This chain connects TRBV9 to TRBJ2-5; 9 nucleotides match TRBD1. The junction had 7 bases not matched to a gene; V was cut back by 5 bases and J by 5 bases. The germline gives CDR1 SGDLS, CDR2 YYNGEE. The length of the CDR3 is 14 residues. The CDR3 loop is CASSSGTGPETQYF. The CDR3 region has the DNA TGTGCCAGCAGTTCCGGGACAGGGCCTGAGACCCAGTACTTC.

The chain combines TRBV30 with TRBJ2-1; D gene unclear. The germline V gene encodes CDR1 GTSNPN and CDR2 SVGIG (reference sequence). The CDR3 contains 13 residues. V dropped 5 bases and J dropped 9 bases, with 17 bases sitting between them. CDR3 residues: CAWGPRAFGEQFF. In nucleotides, the CDR3 is TGTGCCTGGGGTCCACGGGCTTTTGGTGAGCAGTTCTTC.

The genes are TRBV25-1 and TRBJ1-2, with D perhaps matching TRBD1 (5 bases). The CDR3 runs 16 residues. V was cut by 2 bases and J by 4 bases, with 17 bases left in between. Per the germline V gene, CDR1 is MGHDK and CDR2 is SYGVNS. CDR3 amino acids: CASSEGGGRDSYGYTF. CDR3 DNA sequence: TGTGCCAGCAGTGAAGGGGGAGGGAGAGATTCCTATGGCTACACCTTC.

This sequence joins TRBV19 and TRBJ1-2; TRBD1 aligns across 8 bases. This CDR3 is 15 amino acids long. The germline gives CDR1 LNHDA, CDR2 SQIVND (reference sequence). The ends lost 5 bases at V and 3 bases at J; junction bases unmatched: 8. CDR3 sequence: CASSRGQGLHYGYTF. CDR3 coding DNA: TGTGCCAGTAGTCGCGGACAGGGCCTCCACTATGGCTACACCTTC.

This clone showed up just a few times. The chain has TRBV30 and TRBJ1-5; unclear D gene. The V and J ends lost 3 bases and 7 bases respectively, with 13 bases between them. CDR1 and CDR2 (germline): GTSNPN, SVGIG (reference sequence). The CDR3 totals 13 residues. Written as DNA, the CDR3 is TGTGCCTGGAGAGGCCAGGTCGGACAGCCCCAGCATTTT. Encoded protein: CAWRGQVGQPQHF. The full variable domain, in which reference TRBV30 and TRBJ1-5 provide the parts outside the CDR3, is SQTIHQWPATLVQPVGSPLSLECTVEGTSNPNLYWYRQAAGRGLQLLFYSVGIGQISSEVPQNLSASRPQDRQFILSSKKLLLSDSGFYLCAWRGQVGQPQHFGDGTRLSIL.

This clone was observed a handful of times. The chain links TRBV5-5 to TRBJ1-5, with D hard to call. Per the germline V gene, CDR1 is SGHKS and CDR2 is YYEKEE (reference sequence). Trimming left V 0 bases short and J 4 bases short, with 11 bases between. CDR3 length equals 15 residues. CDR3 sequence reads: CASSLAMGGNQPQHF. CDR3 DNA sequence: TGTGCCAGCAGCTTGGCCATGGGAGGAAATCAGCCCCAGCATTTT. Together with reference TRBV5-5 and TRBJ1-5, the CDR3 gives the full variable domain: DAGVTQSPTHLIKTRGQQVTLRCSPISGHKSVSWYQQVLGQGPQFIFQYYEKEERGRGNFPDRFSARQFPNYSSELNVNALLLGDSALYLCASSLAMGGNQPQHFGDGTRLSIL.

The chain is built from TRBV18 and TRBJ2-3; D remains ambiguous. V gave up 3 bases and J gave up 0 bases, with 10 bases separating them. Germline V gives CDR1 KGHSH, CDR2 LQKENI. CDR3 size: 15 residues. In DNA, the CDR3 is TGTGCCAGCTCACCGGGAAGCCTGAGCACAGATACGCAGTATTTT. This gives the protein CASSPGSLSTDTQYF.

The chain carries TRBV19 and TRBJ1-5; D ambiguous. The V end was cut by 3 bases, the J end by 3 bases, with 6 bases between. Germline CDR1 LNHDA, CDR2 SQIVND (reference sequence). The length of the CDR3 is 13 residues. The CDR3 spells CASSIEVNQPQHF. The DNA for the CDR3 is TGTGCCAGTAGTATCGAGGTCAATCAGCCCCAGCATTTT.

V and J are TRBV10-2 and TRBJ2-7; tentatively, D is TRBD2 (5 bases). V was trimmed by 7 bases and J by 6 bases, leaving 7 bases between them. The length of the CDR3 is 10 residues. In germline, CDR1 is WSHSY, CDR2 SAAADI. The CDR3 here is CASMAGEQYF. DNA for the CDR3: TGCGCCAGCATGGCGGGCGAGCAGTACTTC.

The chain joins TRBV18 to TRBJ2-3; 7 bases are a match to TRBD2. Unmatched junction bases numbered 14, after V lost 4 bases and J lost 7 bases. This CDR3 is 16 amino acids long. Germline assignment: CDR1 KGHSH and CDR2 LQKENI. The CDR3 spells CASSQPPGLPPNTQYF. The CDR3 DNA follows: TGTGCCAGCTCACAACCTCCGGGACTACCCCCGAATACGCAGTATTTT.

The chain has TRBV14 and TRBJ1-1; the match to TRBD1 covers 11 bases. The CDR3 has 13 amino acids. Germline CDR1 is SGHDN and CDR2 is FVKESK. V lost 4 bases and J lost 7; bases outside the gene matches: 2. The CDR3 sequence: CASSRGQGDEAFF. CDR3 in DNA: TGTGCCAGCAGCCGGGGACAGGGGGATGAAGCTTTCTTT.

The V and J genes are TRBV18 and TRBJ2-3, with 8 bases identical to TRBD2. The germline V gene has CDR1 KGHSH and CDR2 LQKENI. The CDR3 sequence is 14 residues long. Trimming removed 0 bases from V and 5 bases from J; junction bases left unmatched: 1. In DNA form, the CDR3 reads TGTGCCAGCTCACCACCGGGACTAGTAGATACGCAGTATTTT. As protein: CASSPPGLVDTQYF.

V is TRBV2 and J is TRBJ2-7, with 7 bases matching TRBD1. This CDR3 has 16 amino acids. With V trimmed by 6 bases and J by 1 base, 12 bases remained unmatched. Germline V gene lookup returns CDR1 SNHLY and CDR2 FYNNEI. Here the CDR3 reads CASRTVWTGFSYEQYF. The CDR3 DNA follows: TGTGCCAGCAGGACCGTCTGGACAGGTTTTTCCTACGAGCAGTACTTC.

The rearrangement joins TRBV2 to TRBJ2-3; 14 bases align to TRBD2. CDR1 is SNHLY, CDR2 FYNNEI, per germline. The J segment lost 0 bases and the V segment lost 5 bases, leaving 7 bases of the junction unmatched. This CDR3 has 18 residues. The CDR3 DNA follows: TGTGCCAGCAGTCCCCTCGGACTAGCGGGAGGCAGCACAGATACGCAGTATTTT. It is translated as CASSPLGLAGGSTDTQYF.

J is TRBJ2-1 and V is TRBV9; D is perhaps TRBD1 or TRBD2 (5 bases each). This CDR3 is 15 amino acids long. V dropped 3 bases and J dropped 3 bases, with 13 bases sitting between them. Germline V gene sequence: CDR1 SGDLS, CDR2 YYNGEE. CDR3 in amino acids: CASSGGPSNYNEQFF. CDR3 nucleotide sequence: TGTGCCAGCAGCGGGGGACCCTCAAACTACAATGAGCAGTTCTTC.

J is TRBJ2-1 and V is TRBV2; possibly TRBD1 or TRBD2 for D (5 bases each). The germline V gene has CDR1 SNHLY and CDR2 FYNNEI. The CDR3 covers 13 residues. V was cut by 6 bases and J by 2 bases, with 8 bases left in between. The CDR3 nucleotides are TGTGCCAGCAGAGGGACCCCCTACAATGAGCAGTTCTTC. Its protein product is CASRGTPYNEQFF.

The rearrangement joins TRBV12-2 to TRBJ1-5; TRBD1 is the table's D call, not checked against the DNA. TRBV12-2 has pseudogene status. The CDR3 has 17 amino acids. The CDR3 coding sequence is TGTGCAAGTCGCTACCAGCAAGACAGGGGTTCCAATCAGCCCCAGCATTTT. Translated, it gives CASRYQQDRGSNQPQHF.

This clone was seen a single time. The rearrangement joins TRBV29-1 to TRBJ2-3; 7 bases agree with TRBD2. V was pared by 1 base and J by 5 bases, with 3 bases of the junction left unmatched. CDR1 is SQVTM, CDR2 ANQGSEA, per germline. This CDR3 has 13 residues. CDR3 residues: CSVEVTSVDTQYF. Here the CDR3 DNA reads TGCAGCGTTGAAGTTACTAGCGTAGATACGCAGTATTTT.